A selection of T cell receptor beta chains follows, all from one sample in a study of blood T cell repertoires in COVID-19. Measured with immunoSEQ multiplex PCR; TCRdb has only the in-frame clones, and not every one. This sample carries about 380,000 clones, roughly 90% of them seen once, and the ten largest clones take 3%. Source material: PBMCs or T cells enriched from blood (not recorded which). The source is a woman in her twenties or thirties who had recovered from COVID-19. CDR3s leave out the opening cysteine and the closing phenylalanine or tryptophan. Size is stated for part of the rows, as once, few or many counts, or as a class when the clone is expanded.

>TRBV3-1/TRBV3-2|.
ASSPTGTFYGYT
>TRBV6-5|.
ASSYAGFYNEQF
>TRBV2|once
ASILSGSSYEQY
>TRBV3-1/TRBV3-2|.
ASSQELVTSTDTQY
>TRBV28|.
ASSFIGGSNQPQH
>TRBV13|.
ASSSSGGGITDTQY
>TRBV5-1|.
ASSSGLADSYNEQF
>TRBV23-1|once
ASSQIRGQGVGTSGRRPYEQY
>TRBV5-1|.
ASGLTGERTDTQY
>TRBV7-2|.
ASSRGGSNEKLF
>TRBV27|.
ASSRLGQGYGYT
>TRBV10-3|few
AISGGTASGSSTDTQY
>TRBV12-2|.
ANALRAGPPGDTGELF
>TRBV7-8|.
ASSLEGQGGLLRQY
>TRBV12-3/TRBV12-4|.
ASSLTGAYGYT
>TRBV30|.
AWSWDRDLNTEAF
>TRBV29-1|.
SVATGAAF
>TRBV18|.
ASSTGTLIERGYT
>TRBV6-1|.
ASSDGASGAYEQY
>TRBV5-1|.
ASSLEGTANSPLH
>TRBV3-1/TRBV3-2|once
ASSLPGTGGGYT
>TRBV19|.
ASHQGQTNQPQH
>TRBV23-1|.
ASSQYDRAGMNTEAF
>TRBV6-5|.
ASSYSSAGPYNEQF
>TRBV3-1/TRBV3-2|once
ASRTGASAGGYT
>TRBV10-3|.
ATRQATNEKLF
>TRBV5-6|once
ASSLTENTIY
>TRBV18|.
ASSPQRDNEQF
>TRBV7-8|.
ASSNPSGASTDTQY
>TRBV7-9|.
ASSFVSTHEQY
>TRBV27|.
ASWETGENIQY
>TRBV5-5|.
ASSPAQGFHQPQH
>TRBV10-3|.
AISDPRGNSPLH
>TRBV19|.
ASSIERGLTYGYT
>TRBV6-6|.
ASSYDGTGGSETQY
>TRBV12-3/TRBV12-4|.
ASSFDGYT
>TRBV7-8|.
ASSPLGLASTDTQY
>TRBV28|.
ASSQGKANYGYT
>TRBV5-1|.
ASSLIGTGNEQY
>TRBV6-5|.
ASSPGQAGTGELF
>TRBV5-4|.
ASSPGLAGGLSYEQY
>TRBV28|.
ASSAYRGNQPQH
>TRBV5-4|once
ASSLPGTHYGYT
>TRBV5-1|.
ASSLEVVAGDTQY
>TRBV10-2|.
ASSGRNSYEQY
>TRBV20-1|.
SAFFEKLF
>TRBV7-9|.
ASSFGGTNEQY
>TRBV29-1|.
SVEKGRRLAGTSSYEQY
>TRBV28|.
ASSLQGTGELF
>TRBV7-9|.
ASSLGTSGRTGELF
>TRBV4-1|.
ASSQDLGTASNQPQH
>TRBV5-5|.
ASSLAPGIGRSTEAF
>TRBV10-3|.
AIREPGQGDEQF
>TRBV10-3|.
AISKGQGSNTGELF
>TRBV7-9|.
ASSLVQGGSPLH
>TRBV5-4|.
ASSLSQGGNEKLF
>TRBV19|.
ASSMPGSNEKLF
>TRBV27|.
ASSWAGGITDTQY
>TRBV2|.
ASSDKTGNQPQH